This T cell receptor beta chain was sequenced during a study of blood T cell repertoires in COVID-19. Whole-study context: Some COVID-19 samples were acute and others convalescent; all came from the United States, Italy and Spain. T cells, B-cell-depleted T cells, or PBMCs supplied cDNA or gDNA.

The CDR3 runs 16 residues. With 0 bases clipped from V and 6 bases from J, the junction kept 7 bases outside the gene matches. CDR1 and CDR2 (germline): SGHRS, YFSETQ. In the original analysis: Reference gene primer amplification gave nucleated cell count estimates. Data came from immunoSEQ multiplex PCR; TCRdb stores just in-frame clones and leaves some out. The V and J calls and the clone size are those of that table, but D and trimming were determined from the DNA. The repertoire holds approximately 73,000 clones, with 85% to 90% as singletons. The J gene is TRBJ2-3, the V gene TRBV5-1; TRBD1 matches at 10 bases. The receptor was isolated from a man aged 80 or over with acute or convalescent COVID-19. The sequenced sample was peripheral blood. The CDR3 nucleotides read TGCGCCAGCAGCTTGGTGGGGACAGGGGCTAGCGATACGCAGTATTTT. The encoded protein is CASSLVGTGASDTQYF. Full variable domain (outside the CDR3, taken from reference TRBV5-1 and TRBJ2-3): KAGVTQTPRYLIKTRGQQVTLSCSPISGHRSVSWYQQTPGQGLQFLFEYFSETQRNKGNFPGRFSGRQFSNSRSEMNVSTLELGDSALYLCASSLVGTGASDTQYFGPGTRLTVL.